This TCR beta chain was captured in a study of blood T cell repertoires in COVID-19. Trimming removed 5 bases at V and 4 bases at J, with 11 bases between. This CDR3 has 13 residues. Germline lookup yields CDR1 LNHDA and CDR2 SQIVND (reference sequence). Assay used: immunoSEQ multiplex PCR; TCRdb lists only in-frame clones, some missing. This table has 250,000 to 300,000 clones, about nine tenths appearing once. The V call is TRBV19, the J call TRBJ1-2; no definite D call. Sequenced input: peripheral blood. This TCR was recovered from a man aged 50 to 59 with acute or convalescent COVID-19. CDR3 coding DNA: TGTGCCAGTAGTCAGAGGAATAGCTATGGCTACACCTTC. It is translated as CASSQRNSYGYTF.